The present T cell receptor (beta chain) was sequenced within a study of shared clonotypes between healthy human individuals. Study observations and caveats: Represented diversity (both genetic and exposure-history) was limited by the small number of donors.

About this clone: Its specificity is not known.

Trimming cost V 5 bases and J 2 bases, with 10 bases left between them. The CDR3 is made up of 14 amino acids. Per the germline V gene, CDR1 is MDHEN and CDR2 is SYDVKM. The genomic DNA of each subset was split evenly across several immunoSEQ plates. Original data processing: ImmunoSEQ yielded junction-only sequences lacking quality scores, so filtering differed. Sequencing used immunoSEQ multiplex PCR; TCRdb keeps in-frame clones, though not all of them. D and trimming were read from the DNA, whereas the V and J calls and clone size are those reported in that table. The table has a few hundred thousand clones, approximately 79% seen once.

V gene TRBV28 combines with J gene TRBJ1-3; no reliable D call. Input material: PBMCs. The clonotype comes from a woman aged 40 to 50 in good health. Some clones in this sample may be carry-over from other donors' samples. The CDR3 DNA follows: TGTGCCAGCAGTCCCACTTTCACTGGAAACACCATATATTTT. This codes for CASSPTFTGNTIYF.